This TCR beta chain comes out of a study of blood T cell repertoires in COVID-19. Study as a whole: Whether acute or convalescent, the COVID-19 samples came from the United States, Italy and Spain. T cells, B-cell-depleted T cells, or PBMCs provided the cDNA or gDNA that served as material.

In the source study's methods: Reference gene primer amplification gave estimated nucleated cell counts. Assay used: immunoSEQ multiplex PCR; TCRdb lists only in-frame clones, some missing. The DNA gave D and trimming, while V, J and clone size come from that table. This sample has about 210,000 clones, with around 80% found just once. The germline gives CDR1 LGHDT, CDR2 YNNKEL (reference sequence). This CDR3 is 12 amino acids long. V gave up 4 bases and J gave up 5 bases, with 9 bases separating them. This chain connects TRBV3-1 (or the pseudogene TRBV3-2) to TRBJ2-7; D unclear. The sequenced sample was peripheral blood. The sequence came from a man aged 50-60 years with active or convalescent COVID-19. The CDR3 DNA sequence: TGTGCCAGCAGCCTTGGTCCGGACGAGCAGTACTTC. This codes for CASSLGPDEQYF.